This T cell receptor (beta chain) was captured in a study of cytomegalovirus exposure and HLA in healthy donors. Looking at the study overall: Prior work identified more than 90 million unique TCR beta sequences in some 180 million T cells.

Whole-study results and caveats: In a later analysis, parvovirus B19, influenza, CMV and Epstein-Barr virus appeared linked to several top co-occurrence clusters. When analyzed later, the rates of TCR association showed variation by HLA locus, with DRB1 the most and HLA-C the fewest.

In the PCR, 60 Vbeta and 13 Jbeta primers were used. Libraries were prepared by immunoSEQ multiplex PCR; TCRdb keeps only in-frame clonotypes and omits some of them. The sample contains about 150,000 clones, approximately 9% of which appear only once. A word on this clone: The target antigen is unknown.

Sequencing used PBMCs. The source of this sequence is a male donor in good health and CMV-seronegative.

Here the CDR3 DNA reads TGTGCCAGCAGCAAAGAGGGACAGGGTTTCAATCAGCCCCAGCATTTT. This gives the protein CASSKEGQGFNQPQHF. The V gene is TRBV21-1, the J gene TRBJ1-5; TRBD1 is the table's D call, not checked against the DNA. TRBV21-1 has pseudogene status. The CDR3 consists of 16 residues.